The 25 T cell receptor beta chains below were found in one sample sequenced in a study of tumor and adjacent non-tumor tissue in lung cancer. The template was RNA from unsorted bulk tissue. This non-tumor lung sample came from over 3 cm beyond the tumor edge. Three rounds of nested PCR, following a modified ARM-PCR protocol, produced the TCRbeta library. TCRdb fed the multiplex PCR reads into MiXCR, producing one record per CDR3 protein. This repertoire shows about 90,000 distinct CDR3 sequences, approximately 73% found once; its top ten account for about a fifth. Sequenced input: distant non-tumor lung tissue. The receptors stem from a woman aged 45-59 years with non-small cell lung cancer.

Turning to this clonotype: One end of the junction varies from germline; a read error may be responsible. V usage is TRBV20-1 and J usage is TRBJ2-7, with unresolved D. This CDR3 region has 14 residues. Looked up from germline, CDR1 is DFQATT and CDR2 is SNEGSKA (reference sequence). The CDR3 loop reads CSVTNRLGSYEQYF. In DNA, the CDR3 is TGCAGTGTAACGAACAGATTGGGGTCCTACGAGCAGTATTTC.

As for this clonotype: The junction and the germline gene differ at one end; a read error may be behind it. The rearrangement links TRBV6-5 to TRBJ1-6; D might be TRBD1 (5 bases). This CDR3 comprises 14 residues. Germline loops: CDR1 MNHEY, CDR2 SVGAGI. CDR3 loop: CVSSYVGTSGSLHF. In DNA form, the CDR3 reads TGTGTCAGCAGTTATGTAGGAACGTCAGGGTCCCTCCACTTT.

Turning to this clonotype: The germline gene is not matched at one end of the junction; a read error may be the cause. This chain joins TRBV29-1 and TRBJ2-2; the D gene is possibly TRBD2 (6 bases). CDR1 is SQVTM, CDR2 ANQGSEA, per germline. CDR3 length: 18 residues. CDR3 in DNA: TGCAACGTTGAAGATGAAGGAACTAGCAGGAGTTTTCCCGGGGAGTTGTTTTTT. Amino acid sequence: CNVEDEGTSRSFPGELFF.

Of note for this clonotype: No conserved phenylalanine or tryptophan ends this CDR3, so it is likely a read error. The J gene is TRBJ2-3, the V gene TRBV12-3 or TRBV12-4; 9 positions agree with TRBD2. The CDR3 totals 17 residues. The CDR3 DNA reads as TGTGTCAGCAGCCTGACTATAGCGGGAGCCTACACAGATACGCAGTATTCT. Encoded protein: CVSSLTIAGAYTDTQYS.

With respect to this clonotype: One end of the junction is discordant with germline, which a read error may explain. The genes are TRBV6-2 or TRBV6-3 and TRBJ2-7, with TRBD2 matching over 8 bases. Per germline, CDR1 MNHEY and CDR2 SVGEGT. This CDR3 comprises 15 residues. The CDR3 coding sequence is TGTACCAGCAGGCCCGGAACTAGCGGATCCTACGGGCAGTACTTC. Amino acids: CTSRPGTSGSYGQYF.

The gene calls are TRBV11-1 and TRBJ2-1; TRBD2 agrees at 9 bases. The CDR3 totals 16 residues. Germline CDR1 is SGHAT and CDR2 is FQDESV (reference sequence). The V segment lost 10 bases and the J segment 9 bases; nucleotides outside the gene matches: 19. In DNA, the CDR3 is TGTGCCACGAGCCCACACGGGGCTAGCGGGATCGGTGAGCAGTTCTTC. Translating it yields CATSPHGASGIGEQFF.

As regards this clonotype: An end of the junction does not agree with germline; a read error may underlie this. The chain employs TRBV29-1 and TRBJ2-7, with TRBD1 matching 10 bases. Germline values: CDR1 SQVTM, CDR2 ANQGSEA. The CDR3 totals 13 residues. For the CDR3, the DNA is TGCAGTGTTGCGGCGGGACAGGGGATCGAGCTGTACTTT. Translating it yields CSVAAGQGIELYF.

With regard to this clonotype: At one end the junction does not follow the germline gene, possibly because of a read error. CDR3 loop: CANSPMTLAGNTDTQYF. Written as DNA, the CDR3 is TGTGCCAACAGTCCAATGACCCTAGCGGGAAACACAGATACGCAGTATTTT. The rearrangement joins TRBV6-6 to TRBJ2-3; 9 bases are shared with TRBD2. The germline gives CDR1 MNHNY, CDR2 SVGAGI (reference sequence). The CDR3 is 17 residues long.

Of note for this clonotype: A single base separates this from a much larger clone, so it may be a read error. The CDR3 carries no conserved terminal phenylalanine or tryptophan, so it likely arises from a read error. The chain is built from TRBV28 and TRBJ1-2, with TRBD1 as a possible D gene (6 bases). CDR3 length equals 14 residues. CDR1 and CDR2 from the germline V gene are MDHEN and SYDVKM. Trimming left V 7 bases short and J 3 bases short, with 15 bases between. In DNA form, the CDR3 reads TGTGCCAGCAATTCGGCAGGGGCGGACTATGGCTACACCATC. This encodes CASNSAGADYGYTI.

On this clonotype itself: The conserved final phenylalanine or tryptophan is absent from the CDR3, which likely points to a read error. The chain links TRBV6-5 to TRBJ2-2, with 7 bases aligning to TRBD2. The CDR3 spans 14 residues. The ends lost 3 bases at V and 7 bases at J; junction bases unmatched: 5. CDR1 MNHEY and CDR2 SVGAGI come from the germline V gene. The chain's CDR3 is CASSYGGGNGELFL. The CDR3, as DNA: TGTGCCAGCAGTTATGGGGGGGGGAACGGGGAGCTGTTTTTG.

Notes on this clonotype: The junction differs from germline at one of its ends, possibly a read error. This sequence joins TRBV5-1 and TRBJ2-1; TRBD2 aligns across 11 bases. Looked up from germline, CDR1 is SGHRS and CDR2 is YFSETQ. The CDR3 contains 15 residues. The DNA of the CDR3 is TGCGACAGCAGCTTGACTAGCGGGAAAGGTGATGAGCAGTTCTTC. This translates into CDSSLTSGKGDEQFF.

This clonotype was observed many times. DNA of the CDR3: TGCAGTGCCACAGCCAGCTCCTACGAGCAGTACTTC. Amino acid sequence: CSATASSYEQYF. The rearrangement joins TRBV20-1 to TRBJ2-7; D ambiguous. Deletions cut 6 bases from V and 0 bases from J, with 9 bases between. This CDR3 is built from 12 residues. Germline lookup yields CDR1 DFQATT and CDR2 SNEGSKA (reference sequence).

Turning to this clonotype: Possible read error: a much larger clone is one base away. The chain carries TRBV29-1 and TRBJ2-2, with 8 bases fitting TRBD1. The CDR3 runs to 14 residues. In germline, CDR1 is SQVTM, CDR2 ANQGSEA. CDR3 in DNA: TGCAGCGTGCAAGGACAGGGTGCCACCGTGGAGCTGTTTTTT. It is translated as CSVQGQGATVELFF.

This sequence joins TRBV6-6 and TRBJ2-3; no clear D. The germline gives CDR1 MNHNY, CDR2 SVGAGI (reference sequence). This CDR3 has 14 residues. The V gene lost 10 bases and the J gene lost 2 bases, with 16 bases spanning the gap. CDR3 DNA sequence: TGTGCCATCATCGAAGACATCACCACAGATACGCAGTATTTT. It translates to CAIIEDITTDTQYF.

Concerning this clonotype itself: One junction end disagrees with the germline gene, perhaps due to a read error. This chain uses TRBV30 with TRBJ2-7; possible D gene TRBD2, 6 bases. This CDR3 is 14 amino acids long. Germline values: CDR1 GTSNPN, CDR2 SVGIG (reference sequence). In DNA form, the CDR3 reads TGTGCCTTGAGTACTGGCGGGGTGTTCCGCGAGCAGTATTTC. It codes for CALSTGGVFREQYF.

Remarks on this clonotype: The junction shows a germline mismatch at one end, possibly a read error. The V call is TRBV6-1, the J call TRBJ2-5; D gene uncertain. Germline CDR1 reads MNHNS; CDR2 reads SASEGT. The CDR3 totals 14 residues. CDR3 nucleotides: TGTGCCAGCAGTGAAAGCGTGTATGGAGAGACCGAGTTCTTC. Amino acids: CASSESVYGETEFF.

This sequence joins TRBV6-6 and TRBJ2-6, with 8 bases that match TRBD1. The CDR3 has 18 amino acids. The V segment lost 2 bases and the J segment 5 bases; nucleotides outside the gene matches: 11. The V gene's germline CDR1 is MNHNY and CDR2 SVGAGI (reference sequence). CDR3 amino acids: CASSYGDRPKPRANVLTF. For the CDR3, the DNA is TGTGCCAGCAGTTACGGGGACAGGCCAAAACCTAGGGCCAACGTCCTGACTTTC.

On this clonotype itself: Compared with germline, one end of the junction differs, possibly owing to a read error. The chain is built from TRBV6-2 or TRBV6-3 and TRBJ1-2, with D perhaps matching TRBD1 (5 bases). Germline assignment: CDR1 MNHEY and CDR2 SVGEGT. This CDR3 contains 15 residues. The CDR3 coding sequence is TGTGACAGCAGTTACAAAGGGGAGCGTGATAACGGCTACACCTTC. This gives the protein CDSSYKGERDNGYTF.

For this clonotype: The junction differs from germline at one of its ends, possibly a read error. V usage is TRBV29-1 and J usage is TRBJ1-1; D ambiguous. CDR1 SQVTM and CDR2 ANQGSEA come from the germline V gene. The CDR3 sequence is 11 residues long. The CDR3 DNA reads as TGCAACGTTGACGGATACACTGAAGCTGTCTTT. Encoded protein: CNVDGYTEAVF. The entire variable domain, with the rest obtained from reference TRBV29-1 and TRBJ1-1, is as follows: SAVISQKPSRDICQRGTSLTIQCQVDSQVTMMFWYRQQPGQSLTLIATANQGSEATYESGFVIDKFPISRPNLTFSTLTVSNMSPEDSSIYLCNVDGYTEAVFGQGTRLTVV.

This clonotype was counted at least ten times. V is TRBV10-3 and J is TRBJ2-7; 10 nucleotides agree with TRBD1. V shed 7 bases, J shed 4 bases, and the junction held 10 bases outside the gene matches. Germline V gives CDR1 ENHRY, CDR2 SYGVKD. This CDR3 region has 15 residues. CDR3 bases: TGTGCCATCACTCCCTCCCGGGACAGGGGATACGAGCAGTACTTC. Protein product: CAITPSRDRGYEQYF.

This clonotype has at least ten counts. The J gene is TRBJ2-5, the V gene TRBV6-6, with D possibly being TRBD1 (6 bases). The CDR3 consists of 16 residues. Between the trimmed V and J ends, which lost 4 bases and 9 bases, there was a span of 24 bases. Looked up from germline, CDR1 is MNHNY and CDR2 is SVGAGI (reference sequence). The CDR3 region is CASSLERQPRKGAQYF. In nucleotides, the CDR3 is TGTGCCAGCAGTTTGGAGCGACAACCTAGAAAGGGGGCCCAGTACTTC.

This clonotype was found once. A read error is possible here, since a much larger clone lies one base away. CDR3 sequence reads: CASSESWDRREQYF. The CDR3 nucleotides are TGTGCCAGCAGTGAATCCTGGGACAGACGCGAGCAGTACTTC. The genes are TRBV25-1 and TRBJ2-7, with 7 bases that match TRBD1. Germline V gene data show CDR1 as MGHDK and CDR2 as SYGVNS. There are 14 residues in the CDR3. The junction had 6 bases not matched to a gene; V was cut back by 1 base and J by 6 bases.

The CDR3 here is CASSVGGIIGELFF. DNA of the CDR3: TGTGCCAGCAGTGTTGGTGGGATCATCGGGGAGCTGTTTTTT. The rearrangement joins TRBV6-1 to TRBJ2-2, with unresolved D. The germline CDR1 and CDR2 sequences are MNHNS and SASEGT. The CDR3 length is 14 residues. V gave up 4 bases and J gave up 7 bases, with 13 bases separating them.

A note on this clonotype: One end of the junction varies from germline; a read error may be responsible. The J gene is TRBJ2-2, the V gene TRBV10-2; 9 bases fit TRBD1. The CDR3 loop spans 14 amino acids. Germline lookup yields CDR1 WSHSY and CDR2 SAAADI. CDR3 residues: CDSRGTGNTGELFF. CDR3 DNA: TGCGACAGCAGGGGGACAGGGAACACCGGGGAGTTGTTTTTT.

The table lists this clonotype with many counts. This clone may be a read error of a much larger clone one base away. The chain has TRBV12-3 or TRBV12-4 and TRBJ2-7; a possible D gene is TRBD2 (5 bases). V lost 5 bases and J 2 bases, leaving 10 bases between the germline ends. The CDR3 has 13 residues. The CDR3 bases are TGTGCCAGCAGTAGCGGATTAGCCTACGAGCAGTACTTC. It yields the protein CASSSGLAYEQYF.